The 13 T cell receptor beta chains below were found in one sample sequenced in a study of CD4+ T cells in melanoma. Clones were sequenced by immunoSEQ multiplex PCR, and TCRdb holds only the in-frame ones, with some missing. The data hold more than 8,000 clones, with about 60% observed a single time. Sequences were obtained from cells from a culture (not recorded whether cultured in vitro). The source of these receptors is a human donor with melanoma.

This chain uses TRBV9 with TRBJ1-3, with D possibly being TRBD1 (6 bases). The CDR3 runs 17 residues. Per germline, CDR1 SGDLS and CDR2 YYNGEE. The ends were cut back, 4 bases at V and 0 bases at J, with 17 bases in the middle. CDR3 residues: CASSPSGVRDSGNTIYF. CDR3 coding DNA: TGTGCCAGCAGCCCATCAGGGGTACGAGACTCTGGAAACACCATATATTTT.

J is TRBJ1-3 and V is TRBV18, with no clear D. CDR3 length equals 13 residues. Germline V lookup: CDR1 KGHSH, CDR2 LQKENI. The ends were cut back, 2 bases at V and 6 bases at J, with 8 bases in the middle. CDR3 residues: CASSPGDLNTIYF. The CDR3 DNA follows: TGTGCCAGCTCACCAGGCGACTTAAACACCATATATTTT. Filled out from reference TRBV18 and TRBJ1-3, the complete variable domain reads NAGVMQNPRHLVRRRGQEARLRCSPMKGHSHVYWYRQLPEEGLKFMVYLQKENIIDESGMPKERFSAEFPKEGPSILRIQQVVRGDSAAYFCASSPGDLNTIYFGEGSWLTVV.

The V gene is TRBV18, the J gene TRBJ1-3; maybe TRBD1 (6 bases). In germline, CDR1 is KGHSH, CDR2 LQKENI. V lost 3 bases to trimming and J lost 7 bases, with 25 bases between them. The CDR3 spans 18 residues. DNA of the CDR3: TGTGCCAGCTCACCTACACCCCCTTTTCAGGGGAGGTTCAACACCATATATTTT. Protein sequence: CASSPTPPFQGRFNTIYF.

This clone has a handful of counts. The chain is built from TRBV10-3 and TRBJ1-1; TRBD1 matches 7 bases. The CDR3 is 14 amino acids. Losses at the gene ends were 7 bases for V and 1 base for J; bases not matched to a gene: 6. Germline-derived CDR1 and CDR2 are ENHRY and SYGVKD. The CDR3 loop is CAINSGQPNTEAFF. In DNA form, the CDR3 reads TGTGCCATCAATTCGGGACAGCCGAACACTGAAGCTTTCTTT.

The chain joins TRBV30 to TRBJ2-3, with D unresolved. The CDR3 has 13 amino acids. Germline V gene data show CDR1 as GTSNPN and CDR2 as SVGIG (reference sequence). Deletions cut 1 base from V and 5 bases from J, with 10 bases between. This CDR3 reads CAWSGISLDTQYF. The CDR3 coding sequence is TGTGCCTGGAGTGGTATCTCTTTAGATACGCAGTATTTT.

This clone was seen more than once but under ten times. The gene calls are TRBV30 and TRBJ1-1, with 7 bases fitting TRBD1. Germline assignment: CDR1 GTSNPN and CDR2 SVGIG (reference sequence). After removal of 6 bases from V and 1 base from J, the junction contained 14 bases not matched to a gene. This CDR3 spans 16 amino acids. In DNA, the CDR3 is TGTGCCTGCGGACCTCAGGGGGTGAGGAAGAACACTGAAGCTTTCTTT. Protein sequence: CACGPQGVRKNTEAFF.

The rearrangement joins TRBV5-1 to TRBJ1-2; D call uncertain. Trimming left V 3 bases short and J 3 bases short, with 15 bases between. Germline V gene data show CDR1 as SGHRS and CDR2 as YFSETQ. The CDR3 consists of 15 residues. CDR3 sequence reads: CASSWARPGDYGYTF. CDR3 DNA sequence: TGCGCCAGCAGCTGGGCGCGTCCCGGAGACTATGGCTACACCTTC.

This chain uses TRBV5-1 with TRBJ1-1; D is possibly TRBD1 (6 bases). V lost 8 bases to trimming and J lost 7 bases, with 12 bases between them. From germline, CDR1 is SGHRS and CDR2 YFSETQ. There are 11 residues in the CDR3. CDR3 sequence (DNA): TGCGCCAGTAGCGAGACAGGTGAAGCTTTCTTT. Its translation is CASSETGEAFF.

The table lists this clone with a few counts. The chain is built from TRBV7-2 and TRBJ1-3, with 8 positions matching TRBD1. In germline, CDR1 is SGHTA, CDR2 FQGNSA. Trimming at V came to 2 bases and at J to 0 bases, leaving 12 bases not matched to a gene. The CDR3 covers 19 residues. CDR3 protein: CASSLYAGGAIGSGNTIYF. The DNA of the CDR3 is TGTGCCAGCAGCTTATACGCAGGGGGCGCTATCGGCTCTGGAAACACCATATATTTT.

The rearrangement joins TRBV19 to TRBJ2-5, with 10 bases lining up with TRBD2. This CDR3 is 14 amino acids long. Germline V gives CDR1 LNHDA, CDR2 SQIVND (reference sequence). V shed 3 bases, J shed 5 bases, and the junction held 3 bases outside the gene matches. The CDR3 nucleotides are TGTGCCAGTAGTATGCGACTAGCGGGCGAGACCCAGTACTTC. As protein: CASSMRLAGETQYF.

The rearrangement joins TRBV18 to TRBJ2-1; 12 bases map to TRBD2. In germline, CDR1 is KGHSH, CDR2 LQKENI. The length of the CDR3 is 18 residues. V trimming: 0 bases; J trimming: 6 bases; junction bases outside the gene matches: 9. The CDR3 is CASSPPIWTSGVVNEQFF. CDR3 nucleotides: TGTGCCAGCTCACCACCAATCTGGACTAGCGGGGTGGTCAATGAGCAGTTCTTC.

CDR3 sequence: CASRGLAGPGALAQYF. The DNA of the CDR3 is TGTGCCAGCAGAGGACTAGCGGGGCCCGGGGCCCTGGCGCAGTATTTT. The V and J genes are TRBV11-2 and TRBJ2-3; 12 nucleotides line up with TRBD2. The CDR3 runs 16 residues. J gave up 10 bases and V 6 bases, and 14 bases lay outside the gene matches. Germline CDR1 reads SGHAT; CDR2 reads FQNNGV.

The CDR3 sequence: CASNRRPGTGANVLTF. The CDR3 nucleotides read TGTGCCAGTAATCGCCGCCCAGGGACGGGGGCCAACGTCCTGACTTTC. The rearrangement links TRBV19 to TRBJ2-6, with D tentatively TRBD1 or TRBD2 (5 bases each). The length of the CDR3 is 16 residues. The V and J ends lost 7 bases and 4 bases respectively, with 17 bases between them. CDR1 and CDR2 (germline): LNHDA, SQIVND (reference sequence).